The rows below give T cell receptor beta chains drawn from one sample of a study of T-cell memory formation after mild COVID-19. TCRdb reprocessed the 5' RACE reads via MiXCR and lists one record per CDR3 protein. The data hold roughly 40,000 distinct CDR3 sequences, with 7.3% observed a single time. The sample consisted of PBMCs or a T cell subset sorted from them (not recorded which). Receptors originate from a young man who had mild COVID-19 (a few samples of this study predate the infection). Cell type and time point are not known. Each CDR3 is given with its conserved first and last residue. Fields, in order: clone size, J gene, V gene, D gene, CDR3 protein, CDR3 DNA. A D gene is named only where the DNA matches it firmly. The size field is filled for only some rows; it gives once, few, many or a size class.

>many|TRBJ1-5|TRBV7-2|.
CASSLQGLMNSNQPQHF
TGTGCCAGCAGCTTACAGGGTTTGATGAATAGCAATCAGCCCCAGCATTTT
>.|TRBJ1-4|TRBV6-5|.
CASGTSGFATNEKLFF
TGTGCCAGCGGAACTTCAGGCTTTGCAACTAATGAAAAACTGTTTTTT
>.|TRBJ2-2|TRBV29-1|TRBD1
CSVGETGTGELFF
TGCAGCGTCGGAGAGACAGGGACCGGGGAGCTGTTTTTT
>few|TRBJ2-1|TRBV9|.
CASSVGPLRGSYNEQFF
TGTGCCAGCAGCGTAGGTCCTTTGCGGGGCTCCTACAATGAGCAGTTCTTC
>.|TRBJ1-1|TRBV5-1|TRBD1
CASRAAGTGAILNTEAFF
TGCGCCAGCAGAGCGGCCGGGACAGGGGCGATTCTGAACACTGAAGCTTTCTTT
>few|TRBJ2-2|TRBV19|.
CASSRISLNTGELFF
TGTGCCAGTAGTAGGATCAGTTTGAACACCGGGGAGCTGTTTTTT
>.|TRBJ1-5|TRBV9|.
CASSVDGSNQPQHF
TGTGCCAGCAGCGTAGATGGCTCCAATCAGCCCCAGCATTTT
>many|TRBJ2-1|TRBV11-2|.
CASSSLVGGPPYNEQFF
TGTGCCAGCAGCTCATTGGTGGGGGGGCCTCCCTACAATGAGCAGTTCTTC
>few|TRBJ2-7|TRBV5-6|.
CASSLQGAYEQYF
TGTGCCAGCAGCTTGCAGGGAGCCTACGAGCAGTACTTC
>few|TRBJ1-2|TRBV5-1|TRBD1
CASSTGGPGYTF
TGCGCCAGTTCCACAGGGGGTCCCGGCTACACCTTC
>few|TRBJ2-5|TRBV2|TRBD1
CASSEQTGQETQYF
TGTGCCAGCAGCGAACAGACAGGGCAAGAGACCCAGTACTTC
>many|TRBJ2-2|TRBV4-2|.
CASSRGAVTGELFF
TGTGCCAGCTCCCGGGGGGCGGTCACCGGGGAGCTGTTTTTT
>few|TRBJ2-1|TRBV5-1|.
CASRPGGPSSYEQFF
TGCGCCAGCAGGCCCGGGGGGCCGTCTAGCTATGAGCAGTTCTTC
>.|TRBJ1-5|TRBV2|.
CASKAEGNQPQHF
TGTGCCAGCAAGGCTGAGGGCAATCAGCCCCAGCATTTT
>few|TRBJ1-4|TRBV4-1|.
CASADAGSTNEKLFF
TGCGCCAGCGCGGACGCGGGATCAACTAATGAAAAACTGTTTTTT
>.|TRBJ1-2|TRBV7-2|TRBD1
CASSRHQGADYGYTF
TGTGCCAGCAGTCGTCATCAGGGGGCGGACTATGGCTACACCTTC
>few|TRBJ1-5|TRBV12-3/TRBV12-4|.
CASSPQGQPQHF
TGTGCCAGCAGTCCACAGGGACAGCCCCAGCATTTT
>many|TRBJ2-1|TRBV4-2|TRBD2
CASSQLAGGSYNEQFF
TGTGCCAGCAGCCAACTAGCGGGGGGCTCCTACAATGAGCAGTTCTTC
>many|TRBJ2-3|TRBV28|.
CASSLFGAAQDTQYF
TGTGCCAGCAGTTTATTTGGGGCCGCTCAGGATACGCAGTATTTT
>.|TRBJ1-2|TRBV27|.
CASSPILTRGYTF
TGTGCCAGCAGTCCCATTCTGACTCGAGGCTACACCTTC
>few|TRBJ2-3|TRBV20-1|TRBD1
CSANPGQASTDTQYF
TGCAGTGCTAACCCGGGACAGGCTTCCACAGATACGCAGTATTTT
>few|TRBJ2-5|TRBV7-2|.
CASSTGKQETQYF
TGTGCCAGCAGCACAGGGAAACAAGAGACCCAGTACTTC
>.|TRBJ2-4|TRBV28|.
CASSPTTDIAKNIQYF
TGTGCCAGCAGTCCCACGACAGACATAGCCAAAAACATTCAGTACTTC
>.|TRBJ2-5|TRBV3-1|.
CASSQGRGGAGETQYF
TGTGCCAGCAGCCAAGGTCGTGGGGGGGCCGGAGAGACCCAGTACTTC
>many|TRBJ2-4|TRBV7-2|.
CASSLENRNIQYF
TGTGCCAGCAGCTTAGAGAACAGAAACATTCAGTACTTC
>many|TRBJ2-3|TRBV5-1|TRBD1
CASSAGTGFTDTQYF
TGCGCCAGCAGCGCCGGGACAGGGTTCACAGATACGCAGTATTTT
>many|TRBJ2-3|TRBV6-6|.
CASSYSRVYDTQYF
TGTGCCAGCAGTTACTCGAGGGTCTACGATACGCAGTATTTT
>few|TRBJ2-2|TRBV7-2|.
CASSRQDLDTGELFF
TGTGCCAGCAGCCGACAGGATTTGGACACCGGGGAGCTGTTTTTT
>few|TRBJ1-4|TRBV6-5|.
CASSFRRPGDEKLFF
TGTGCCAGCAGTTTCCGACGGCCGGGGGATGAAAAACTGTTTTTT